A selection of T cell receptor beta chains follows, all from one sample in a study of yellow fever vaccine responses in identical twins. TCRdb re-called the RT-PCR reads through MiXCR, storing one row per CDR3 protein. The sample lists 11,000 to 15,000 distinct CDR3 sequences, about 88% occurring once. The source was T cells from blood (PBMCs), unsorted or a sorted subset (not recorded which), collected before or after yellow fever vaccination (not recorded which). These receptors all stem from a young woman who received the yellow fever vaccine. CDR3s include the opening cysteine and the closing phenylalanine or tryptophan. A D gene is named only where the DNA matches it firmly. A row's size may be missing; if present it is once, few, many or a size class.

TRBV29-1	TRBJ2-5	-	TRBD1	CSVQGLPGQGDQETQYF	TGCAGCGTTCAGGGGTTACCGGGACAGGGGGACCAAGAGACCCAGTACTTC
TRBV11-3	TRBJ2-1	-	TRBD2	CASSLSAGVGEQFF	TGTGCCAGCAGCCTATCAGCGGGAGTGGGTGAGCAGTTCTTC
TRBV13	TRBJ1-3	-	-	CASSGDSFPSSGNTIYF	TGTGCCAGCAGCGGGGATAGCTTTCCGAGCTCTGGAAACACCATATATTTT
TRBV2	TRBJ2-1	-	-	CASRPVNEQFF	TGTGCCAGCAGACCGGTTAATGAGCAGTTCTTC
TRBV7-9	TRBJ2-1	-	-	CASSLSQGFKSNEQFF	TGTGCCAGCAGCTTATCACAGGGCTTTAAGAGTAATGAGCAGTTCTTC
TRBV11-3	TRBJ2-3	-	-	CASSLRRPGTDTQYF	TGTGCCAGCAGCTTACGACGACCAGGCACAGATACGCAGTATTTT
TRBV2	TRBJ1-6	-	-	CASKLGNSPLHF	TGTGCCAGCAAGTTGGGGAATTCACCCCTCCACTTT
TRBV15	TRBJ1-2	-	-	CATSRDVGPLIGYTF	TGTGCCACCAGCAGAGATGTCGGGCCCCTTATTGGCTACACCTTC
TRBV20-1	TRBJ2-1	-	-	CSAIGDQSYNEQFF	TGCAGTGCTATTGGGGATCAGAGCTACAATGAGCAGTTCTTC
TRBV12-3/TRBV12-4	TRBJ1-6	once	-	CASSFREGNSPLHF	TGTGCCAGCAGTTTCCGGGAAGGAAATTCACCCCTCCACTTT
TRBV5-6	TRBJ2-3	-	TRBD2	CASSYAFGLADNTDTQYF	TGTGCCAGCAGCTATGCGTTTGGACTAGCAGATAACACAGATACGCAGTATTTT
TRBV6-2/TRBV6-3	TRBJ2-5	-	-	CASRLGKQETQYF	TGTGCCAGCCGTCTGGGAAAACAAGAGACCCAGTACTTC
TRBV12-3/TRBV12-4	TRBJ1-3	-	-	CASNVGSGNTIYF	TGTGCCAGCAACGTAGGTTCTGGAAACACCATATATTTT
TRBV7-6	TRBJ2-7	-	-	CASSLGGIYEQYF	TGTGCCAGCAGCTTAGGGGGAATTTACGAGCAGTACTTC
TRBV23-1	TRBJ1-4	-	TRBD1	CASSHLIQGAKEKLFF	TGCGCCAGCAGTCACCTAATCCAGGGGGCAAAGGAAAAACTGTTTTTT
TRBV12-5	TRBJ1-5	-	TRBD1	CASGWTGEGNQPQHF	TGTGCTAGTGGTTGGACAGGGGAGGGCAATCAGCCCCAGCATTTT
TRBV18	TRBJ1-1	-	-	CASSPRKSDTEAFF	TGTGCCAGCTCACCCAGGAAGTCGGACACTGAAGCTTTCTTT
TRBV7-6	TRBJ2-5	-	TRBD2	CASRGGTSGRALETQYF	TGTGCCAGCAGAGGTGGGACTAGCGGGAGGGCCCTAGAGACCCAGTACTTC
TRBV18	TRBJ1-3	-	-	CASSPPEGVGGNTIYF	TGTGCCAGCTCACCACCGGAGGGGGTCGGTGGAAACACCATATATTTT
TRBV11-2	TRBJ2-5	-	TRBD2	CASSSGLASETQYF	TGTGCCAGCAGCTCCGGACTAGCTTCTGAGACCCAGTACTTC
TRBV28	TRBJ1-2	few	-	CASRGGDSSYGYTF	TGTGCCAGCAGGGGGGGCGACAGTTCCTATGGCTACACCTTC
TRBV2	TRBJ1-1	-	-	CASRTGQTRAEAFF	TGTGCCAGCAGGACTGGACAGACTCGGGCTGAAGCTTTCTTT
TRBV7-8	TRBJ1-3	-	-	CASSLVRGNTIYF	TGTGCCAGCAGCTTAGTAAGGGGAAACACCATATATTTT
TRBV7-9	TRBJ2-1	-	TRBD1	CASSGQGDNEQFF	TGTGCCAGCAGCGGACAGGGAGACAATGAGCAGTTCTTC
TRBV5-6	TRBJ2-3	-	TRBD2	CASSLAGTKGTDTQYF	TGTGCCAGCAGCTTGGCCGGGACTAAGGGCACAGATACGCAGTATTTT
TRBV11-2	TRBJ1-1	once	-	CASSFKLNTEAFF	TGTGCCAGCAGCTTTAAACTAAACACTGAAGCTTTCTTT
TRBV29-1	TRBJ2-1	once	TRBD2	CSVGYGTSGRFNEQFF	TGCAGCGTTGGTTACGGGACTAGCGGGAGATTTAATGAGCAGTTCTTC
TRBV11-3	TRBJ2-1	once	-	CASSLVRGAYNEQFF	TGTGCCAGCAGCTTAGTGCGGGGAGCCTACAATGAGCAGTTCTTC
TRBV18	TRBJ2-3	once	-	CASSPSVGLSDTQYF	TGTGCCAGCTCACCGTCCGTCGGGTTATCAGATACGCAGTATTTT
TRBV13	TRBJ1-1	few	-	CASNPTANTEAFF	TGTGCCAGCAACCCCACAGCGAACACTGAAGCTTTCTTT
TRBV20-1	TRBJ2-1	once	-	CSASGVSYNEQFF	TGCAGTGCTAGCGGGGTCTCCTACAATGAGCAGTTCTTC
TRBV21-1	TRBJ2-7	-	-	CASTAYEQYF	TGTGCCAGCACCGCATACGAGCAGTACTTC
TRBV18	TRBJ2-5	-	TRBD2	CASSRLAETQYF	TGTGCCAGCTCACGACTAGCAGAGACCCAGTACTTC
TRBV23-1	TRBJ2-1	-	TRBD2	CASSHVEVAGNIGNEQFF	TGCGCCAGCAGTCACGTCGAGGTAGCGGGAAATATAGGCAATGAGCAGTTCTTC
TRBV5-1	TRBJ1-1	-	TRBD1	CASSLKTGANTEAFF	TGCGCCAGCAGCTTGAAGACAGGGGCGAACACTGAAGCTTTCTTT
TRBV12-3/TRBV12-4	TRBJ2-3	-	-	CASKTGNADTQYF	TGTGCCAGCAAAACAGGGAATGCAGATACGCAGTATTTT
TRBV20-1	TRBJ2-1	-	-	CSASTGSLNEQFF	TGCAGTGCTAGTACGGGAAGCTTAAATGAGCAGTTCTTC
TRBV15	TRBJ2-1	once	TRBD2	CATSRSGGGGGGEQFF	TGTGCCACCAGCAGGTCGGGCGGGGGTGGGGGTGGTGAGCAGTTCTTC
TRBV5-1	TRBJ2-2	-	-	CASSSGVANTGELFF	TGCGCCAGCAGCAGCGGCGTCGCGAACACCGGGGAGCTGTTTTTT
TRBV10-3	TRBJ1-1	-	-	CAISEGTEAFF	TGTGCCATCAGTGAGGGCACTGAAGCTTTCTTT
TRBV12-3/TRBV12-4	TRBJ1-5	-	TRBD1	CASSTGGGDQPQHF	TGTGCCAGCAGCACAGGGGGCGGCGATCAGCCCCAGCATTTT
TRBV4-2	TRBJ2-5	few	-	CASSSGETQYF	TGTGCCAGCAGCTCCGGAGAGACCCAGTACTTC
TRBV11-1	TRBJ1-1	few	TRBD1	CASSALTGATEAFF	TGTGCCAGCAGCGCCCTGACAGGGGCCACTGAAGCTTTCTTT
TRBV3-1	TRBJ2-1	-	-	CASSQGLTAGGQFF	TGTGCCAGCAGCCAAGGTCTGACTGCGGGTGGGCAGTTCTTC
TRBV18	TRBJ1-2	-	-	CASSHGAGYGYTF	TGTGCCAGCTCGCATGGTGCGGGCTATGGCTACACCTTC
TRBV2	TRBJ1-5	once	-	CASSLRQNGQPQHF	TGTGCCAGCAGTTTGCGCCAGAACGGTCAGCCCCAGCATTTT
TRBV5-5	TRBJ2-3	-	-	CASSLRSDLFTDTQYF	TGTGCCAGCAGCTTACGAAGTGACTTATTCACAGATACGCAGTATTTT
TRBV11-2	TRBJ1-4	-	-	CASSHNEKLFF	TGTGCCAGCAGCCATAATGAAAAACTGTTTTTT
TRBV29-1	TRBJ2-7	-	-	CSVEVQLTYEQYF	TGCAGCGTTGAAGTACAGTTAACCTACGAGCAGTACTTC
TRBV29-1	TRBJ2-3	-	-	CSVTLAVITDTQYF	TGCAGCGTGACCTTAGCGGTTATCACAGATACGCAGTATTTT
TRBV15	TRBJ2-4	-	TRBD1	CATSIGTDSKNIQYF	TGTGCCACCAGCATCGGGACAGATTCCAAAAACATTCAGTACTTC
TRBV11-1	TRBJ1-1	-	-	CASSDRRTGNTEAFF	TGTGCCAGCAGCGATCGAAGGACGGGGAACACTGAAGCTTTCTTT
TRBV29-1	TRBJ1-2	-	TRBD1	CSVIRTGGASAKGYTF	TGCAGCGTCATACGGACAGGGGGCGCCTCAGCTAAGGGCTACACCTTC
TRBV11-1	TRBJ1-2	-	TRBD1	CASSPLYDRGISSYTF	TGTGCCAGCAGCCCTCTATACGACAGGGGGATCTCCAGCTACACCTTC
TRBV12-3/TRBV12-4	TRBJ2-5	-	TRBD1	CASKLPGGGETQYF	TGTGCCAGCAAATTACCAGGGGGCGGTGAGACCCAGTACTTC
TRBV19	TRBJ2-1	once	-	CASSTGYNEQFF	TGTGCCAGTAGTACGGGGTACAATGAGCAGTTCTTC
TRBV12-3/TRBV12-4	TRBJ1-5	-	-	CASTQGFKNQPQHF	TGTGCCAGCACCCAGGGATTTAAGAATCAGCCCCAGCATTTT